Listed below are T cell receptor beta chains from one sample, sequenced in a study of cytomegalovirus exposure and HLA in healthy donors. Using immunoSEQ multiplex PCR, the repertoire was profiled, and TCRdb retains in-frame clones only, with some absent. Here the sample table reports around 130,000 clones. Sequencing input: PBMCs. The receptors shown here come from a woman aged 55-70 years in good health and CMV-seronegative. CDR3s include the opening cysteine and the closing phenylalanine or tryptophan. The order of the fields is CDR3 length, D gene, V gene, J gene, CDR3 protein, CDR3 DNA. The D gene is left open where the match is weak.

12,.,TRBV7-2,TRBJ1-5,CASSRDNQPQHF,TGTGCCAGCAGCCGAGACAATCAGCCCCAGCATTTT
15,TRBD2,TRBV10-3,TRBJ2-1,CAISALAGFYNEQFF,TGTGCCATCAGTGCCCTAGCGGGGTTCTACAATGAGCAGTTCTTC
15,.,TRBV7-9,TRBJ2-1,CASTEAGFSYNEQFF,TGTGCCAGCACCGAAGCAGGCTTCTCCTACAATGAGCAGTTCTTC
15,.,TRBV27,TRBJ1-4,CASSLGGAVNEKLFF,TGTGCCAGCAGTTTAGGGGGGGCCGTCAATGAAAAACTGTTTTTT
17,TRBD2,TRBV10-3,TRBJ2-5,CAISAFPIAGDQETQYF,TGTGCCATCAGTGCTTTCCCAATAGCGGGAGACCAAGAGACCCAGTACTTC
16,TRBD2,TRBV11-2,TRBJ2-1,CASSLGREGPYNEQFF,TGTGCCAGCAGCTTAGGGCGGGAGGGGCCCTACAATGAGCAGTTCTTC
14,TRBD1,TRBV19,TRBJ1-2,CASSTRGRGYGYTF,TGTGCCAGTAGTACCAGGGGGCGGGGCTATGGCTACACCTTC
16,TRBD1,TRBV7-9,TRBJ1-4,CASSLGQGAGNEKLFF,TGTGCCAGCAGCTTAGGCCAGGGGGCTGGTAATGAAAAACTGTTTTTT
11,.,TRBV6-5,TRBJ1-2,CASSQNYGYTF,TGTGCCAGCTCCCAGAACTATGGCTACACCTTC
13,.,TRBV11-1,TRBJ1-1,CASSPTLNTEAFF,TGTGCCAGCAGCCCTACGTTGAACACTGAAGCTTTCTTT
13,TRBD2,TRBV7-3,TRBJ2-1,CASSLTEAGEQFF,TGTGCCAGCAGCTTAACCGAAGCGGGAGAGCAGTTCTTC
17,TRBD2,TRBV5-1,TRBJ2-2,CASSGGLAGVSTGELFF,TGCGCCAGCAGCGGTGGACTAGCGGGAGTAAGCACCGGGGAGCTGTTTTTT
15,.,TRBV7-8,TRBJ2-2,CASSLVPVYTGELFF,TGTGCCAGCAGCTTAGTACCGGTCTACACCGGGGAGCTGTTTTTT
15,TRBD1,TRBV5-1,TRBJ1-1,CASSPEDRAATEAFF,TGCGCCAGCAGCCCAGAGGACAGGGCGGCCACTGAAGCTTTCTTT